This is a list of T cell receptor beta chains from one sample in a study of T cell responses to AZD1222 COVID-19 vaccine. Sequenced by immunoSEQ multiplex PCR; TCRdb stores in-frame clones only, minus some. The data show around 160,000 clones, with 85% to 95% seen just once and about 1.9% held by the top ten. Source: peripheral blood, taken on day 0 of AZD1222 vaccination. These receptors were obtained from an adult in good health. CDR3s include the opening cysteine and the closing phenylalanine or tryptophan. The order of the fields is V gene, J gene, clone size, D gene, CDR3 DNA, CDR3 protein. A D gene is named only where the DNA matches it firmly. Not every row has a clone size; where given, it reads once, few, many or a size class.

V: TRBV19
J: TRBJ1-6
size: -
D: -
DNA: TGTGCCAGTAGTGGGACACTGGCTAATTCACCCCTCCACTTT
CDR3: CASSGTLANSPLHF

V: TRBV27
J: TRBJ1-1
size: once
D: -
DNA: TGTGCCAGCAGTGGGGGGGTGAGGGCCGACACTGAAGCTTTCTTT
CDR3: CASSGGVRADTEAFF

V: TRBV7-2
J: TRBJ2-1
size: -
D: TRBD2
DNA: TGTGCCAGCAGCTTAAGGGGGACTAGCTCCTACAATGAGCAGTTCTTC
CDR3: CASSLRGTSSYNEQFF

V: TRBV2
J: TRBJ2-2
size: -
D: -
DNA: TGTGCCAGCAGTTTGGTCCGCAACACCGGGGAGCTGTTTTTT
CDR3: CASSLVRNTGELFF

V: TRBV18
J: TRBJ2-4
size: once
D: -
DNA: TGTGCCAGCTCACCACCGAACGCCAAAGAAAACATTCAGTACTTC
CDR3: CASSPPNAKENIQYF

V: TRBV5-1
J: TRBJ2-5
size: -
D: TRBD2
DNA: TGCGCCAGCAGCTTGTGGGGGGGAGAGACCCAGTACTTC
CDR3: CASSLWGGETQYF

V: TRBV28
J: TRBJ1-3
size: -
D: -
DNA: TGTGCCAGCAGTGCTAGTTCTACTGGAAACACCATATATTTT
CDR3: CASSASSTGNTIYF

V: TRBV7-8
J: TRBJ2-7
size: -
D: -
DNA: TGTGCCAGCAGCTTAGCGCGCGGCCGGCCCTACGAGCAGTACTTC
CDR3: CASSLARGRPYEQYF

V: TRBV19
J: TRBJ1-2
size: few
D: -
DNA: TGTGCCAGTAGTACCAGAGACAGGATCTATGGCTACACCTTC
CDR3: CASSTRDRIYGYTF

V: TRBV6-5
J: TRBJ1-2
size: -
D: -
DNA: TGTGCCAGCAGTTCCAGGGGAGGCGTTGGCTACACCTTC
CDR3: CASSSRGGVGYTF

V: TRBV3-1/TRBV3-2
J: TRBJ2-7
size: -
D: -
DNA: TGTGCCAGCAGCCAAGGGCGGGGGCCTACCTACGAGCAGTACTTC
CDR3: CASSQGRGPTYEQYF

V: TRBV6-5
J: TRBJ1-1
size: -
D: -
DNA: TGTGCCAGCAGCCCACCACCGGGGGTGAACACTGAAGCTTTCTTT
CDR3: CASSPPPGVNTEAFF

V: TRBV28
J: TRBJ1-5
size: -
D: -
DNA: TGTGCCAGCAGTTTTCCCGGCAATCAGCCCCAGCATTTT
CDR3: CASSFPGNQPQHF

V: TRBV5-1
J: TRBJ1-5
size: -
D: TRBD1
DNA: TGCGCCAGCAGCTTGGGGAGAGGACAGGACAATCAGCCCCAGCATTTT
CDR3: CASSLGRGQDNQPQHF

V: TRBV15
J: TRBJ2-7
size: -
D: -
DNA: TGTGCCACCAGCAGAGTAGGAGGGAGCTCCTACGAGCAGTACTTC
CDR3: CATSRVGGSSYEQYF

V: TRBV19
J: TRBJ1-1
size: once
D: -
DNA: TGTGCCAGTAGTATACGAACAGGCTCTAAACCCAGCGCTTTCTTT
CDR3: CASSIRTGSKPSAFF

V: TRBV6-5
J: TRBJ1-5
size: -
D: -
DNA: TGTGCCAGCAACCCCGTCCCTAGCAATCAGCCCCAGCATTTT
CDR3: CASNPVPSNQPQHF

V: TRBV5-1
J: TRBJ2-1
size: -
D: -
DNA: TGCGCCAGCAGCTTGTTGTCAGGGACAAACAATGAGCAGTTCTTC
CDR3: CASSLLSGTNNEQFF

V: TRBV10-3
J: TRBJ1-2
size: -
D: TRBD1
DNA: TGTGCCATCAGTCCGGGACAGAGGAATGGCTACACCTTC
CDR3: CAISPGQRNGYTF

V: TRBV18
J: TRBJ2-1
size: once
D: TRBD2
DNA: TGTGCCAGCTCACCAACGAGCGGGAGAGTCAATGAGCAGTTCTTC
CDR3: CASSPTSGRVNEQFF

V: TRBV12-3/TRBV12-4
J: TRBJ1-1
size: -
D: -
DNA: TGTGCCAGCAGCGGAACAGGGTTCACTGAAGCTTTCTTT
CDR3: CASSGTGFTEAFF

V: TRBV2
J: TRBJ2-1
size: once
D: -
DNA: TGTGCCAGCGGGACCCAGGGCTACAATGAGCAGTTCTTC
CDR3: CASGTQGYNEQFF

V: TRBV30
J: TRBJ1-5
size: -
D: -
DNA: TGTGCCTGGTCGGACACAAATAGCAATCAGCCCCAGCATTTT
CDR3: CAWSDTNSNQPQHF

V: TRBV11-3
J: TRBJ2-1
size: -
D: -
DNA: TGTGCCAGCAGCCAGAGCGGCTACAATGAGCAGTTCTTC
CDR3: CASSQSGYNEQFF

V: TRBV6-5
J: TRBJ2-2
size: -
D: TRBD1
DNA: TGTGCCAGCAGCCGACAGGGGGCGTTCGGGGAGCTGTTTTTT
CDR3: CASSRQGAFGELFF

V: TRBV27
J: TRBJ2-1
size: -
D: -
DNA: TGTGCCACCGCAAGCAGGGCGGCATACAACAATGAGCAGTTCTTC
CDR3: CATASRAAYNNEQFF

V: TRBV19
J: TRBJ1-4
size: -
D: TRBD1
DNA: TGTGCCAGTAGGAGGACAGGGGCAAGCGAAAAACTGTTTTTT
CDR3: CASRRTGASEKLFF

V: TRBV27
J: TRBJ1-5
size: -
D: -
DNA: TGTGCCAGCAGTTTATCATTTAGCAGGTCACATCAGCCCCAGCATTTT
CDR3: CASSLSFSRSHQPQHF

V: TRBV6-1
J: TRBJ2-7
size: -
D: -
DNA: TGTGCCAGCAGTGTTGATGAAGGGAAGGCTATCTACGAGCAGTACTTC
CDR3: CASSVDEGKAIYEQYF

V: TRBV9
J: TRBJ1-1
size: -
D: TRBD1
DNA: TGTGCCAGCAGCCCCCGGTCCCCGGACAGGGGGAGGGTGGAAGCTTTCTTT
CDR3: CASSPRSPDRGRVEAFF

V: TRBV10-3
J: TRBJ2-3
size: -
D: TRBD2
DNA: TGTGCCATCAGTGGGAGTACTAGCGGGAGAGCAGATACGCAGTATTTT
CDR3: CAISGSTSGRADTQYF

V: TRBV12-3/TRBV12-4
J: TRBJ2-7
size: -
D: TRBD2
DNA: TGTGCCACCAGAAATACTAGCGGGAGGTCCCACTTC
CDR3: CATRNTSGRSHF

V: TRBV3-1/TRBV3-2
J: TRBJ1-6
size: -
D: -
DNA: TGTGCCAGCAGCCCGGGGAGGGTGAGTTCACCCCTCCACTTT
CDR3: CASSPGRVSSPLHF

V: TRBV2
J: TRBJ2-7
size: -
D: -
DNA: TGTGCCAGCAGCCTAGCCCCTCTGGACGAGCAGTACTTC
CDR3: CASSLAPLDEQYF

V: TRBV9
J: TRBJ2-3
size: -
D: TRBD2
DNA: TGTGCCAGCAGCGTAGAAAGCGGGAGGGCCGGGGGAGATACGCAGTATTTT
CDR3: CASSVESGRAGGDTQYF

V: TRBV18
J: TRBJ1-5
size: -
D: TRBD1
DNA: TGTGCCAGCTCACCACGGACAGGGGAAAATCAGCCCCAGCATTTT
CDR3: CASSPRTGENQPQHF

V: TRBV7-9
J: TRBJ2-3
size: -
D: -
DNA: TGTGCCAGCAGTCAGGGGCCCGATACGCAGTATTTT
CDR3: CASSQGPDTQYF

V: TRBV6-1
J: TRBJ1-2
size: -
D: -
DNA: TGTGCCAGCAGTGAGTGGACCTATGGCTACACCTTC
CDR3: CASSEWTYGYTF

V: TRBV18
J: TRBJ1-6
size: -
D: TRBD1
DNA: TGTGCCAGCTCTCTGACCGGGACAGTTAATTCACCCCTCCACTTT
CDR3: CASSLTGTVNSPLHF

V: TRBV5-1
J: TRBJ1-2
size: few
D: -
DNA: TGCGCCAGCAGCCGGACAGCAGATGGCTACACCTTC
CDR3: CASSRTADGYTF

V: TRBV11-1
J: TRBJ2-7
size: -
D: -
DNA: TGTGCCAGCAGCTTATATCGTGGGTACGAGCAGTACTTC
CDR3: CASSLYRGYEQYF

V: TRBV5-5
J: TRBJ1-3
size: -
D: -
DNA: TGTGCCAGCAGCTTTTCTAGTCTCCTGGGAAACACCATATATTTT
CDR3: CASSFSSLLGNTIYF

V: TRBV24-1
J: TRBJ1-6
size: -
D: TRBD1
DNA: TGTGCCACCAGTGAGGGGGGACAGGGAGTTTCCTATAATTCACCCCTCCACTTT
CDR3: CATSEGGQGVSYNSPLHF

V: TRBV7-8
J: TRBJ1-1
size: -
D: -
DNA: TGTGCCAGCAGCCAGAGGGGGAACACTGAAGCTTTCTTT
CDR3: CASSQRGNTEAFF

V: TRBV6-1
J: TRBJ1-2
size: once
D: -
DNA: TGTGCCAGCAGTGAAGGAAATCTGGCAGTCACGACCTTC
CDR3: CASSEGNLAVTTF

V: TRBV7-2
J: TRBJ2-2
size: -
D: -
DNA: TGTGCCAGCAGCCAACCGGGACACAACACCGGGGAGCTGTTTTTT
CDR3: CASSQPGHNTGELFF

V: TRBV5-1
J: TRBJ1-6
size: -
D: -
DNA: TGCGCCAGCAGCCAGGGACTCCAGGGTTCACCCCTCCACTTT
CDR3: CASSQGLQGSPLHF

V: TRBV7-8
J: TRBJ2-5
size: -
D: TRBD2
DNA: TGTGCCAGCAGTCGGACTAGCGGCTCACAAGAGACCCAGTACTTC
CDR3: CASSRTSGSQETQYF

V: TRBV28
J: TRBJ1-6
size: -
D: -
DNA: TGTGCCAGCACCCTGACTGACAGATTTAATTCACCCCTCCACTTT
CDR3: CASTLTDRFNSPLHF

V: TRBV6-5
J: TRBJ1-2
size: -
D: -
DNA: TGTGCCAGCAGTCGCGGACCCAGTATGGACTATGGCTACACCTTC
CDR3: CASSRGPSMDYGYTF

V: TRBV19
J: TRBJ1-1
size: few
D: TRBD1
DNA: TGTGCCAGTAGTATAGGGGACAGCCAAACAGAAGCTTTCTTT
CDR3: CASSIGDSQTEAFF

V: TRBV5-1
J: TRBJ1-1
size: -
D: -
DNA: TGCGCCAGCAGCTTGAGGGTAGCGAGCACTGAAGCTTTCTTT
CDR3: CASSLRVASTEAFF

V: TRBV7-8
J: TRBJ1-5
size: -
D: -
DNA: TGTGCCAGCAGCCCTCGAGACAGGCCCCTAAGGAGCAATCAGCCCCAGCATTTT
CDR3: CASSPRDRPLRSNQPQHF

V: TRBV2
J: TRBJ1-1
size: -
D: -
DNA: TGTGCCAGCAGGAACAGGGTGGGGGCCACTGAAGCTTTCTTT
CDR3: CASRNRVGATEAFF

V: TRBV18
J: TRBJ1-1
size: -
D: -
DNA: TGTGCCAGCTCACCCCTGGCGGGGCTTGAAGCTTTCTTT
CDR3: CASSPLAGLEAFF

V: TRBV3-1/TRBV3-2
J: TRBJ1-2
size: -
D: TRBD1
DNA: TGTGCCAGCAGCCAAGCCGGGACAGGGAACTATGGCTACACCTTC
CDR3: CASSQAGTGNYGYTF

V: TRBV27
J: TRBJ2-7
size: -
D: -
DNA: TGTGCCAGCAGTGCGAGGGACGCCACCAACGAGCAGTACTTC
CDR3: CASSARDATNEQYF

V: TRBV6-5
J: TRBJ1-5
size: -
D: TRBD1
DNA: TGTGCCAGCAGTTTGACAGGGGTCAATCAGCCCCAGCATTTT
CDR3: CASSLTGVNQPQHF